This record concerns one TCR beta chain sequence. As to time point: healthy volunteer bleed at 6 weeks. Unfractionated whole blood yielded total RNA. TCRdb re-derived calls from the RACE reads in MiXCR, one entry per CDR3 protein. The sample contains approximately 79,000 distinct CDR3 sequences, under 10% of which appear only once. The data were obtained in a study of human T cells and chemical hapten exposure. Losses at the gene ends were 11 bases for V and 2 bases for J; bases not matched to a gene: 6. The CDR3 has 12 residues. From germline, CDR1 is MNHEY and CDR2 SMNVEV (reference sequence). The sequenced material came from whole blood. V usage is TRBV27 and J usage is TRBJ2-7, with TRBD1 identical over 7 bases. This TCR was recovered from a male donor in good health. Some clones in this sample may be carry-over from other donors' samples. The CDR3 DNA reads TGTGCCGCCTGGGACAGTCCCTACGAGCAGTACTTC. Translated: CAAWDSPYEQYF.